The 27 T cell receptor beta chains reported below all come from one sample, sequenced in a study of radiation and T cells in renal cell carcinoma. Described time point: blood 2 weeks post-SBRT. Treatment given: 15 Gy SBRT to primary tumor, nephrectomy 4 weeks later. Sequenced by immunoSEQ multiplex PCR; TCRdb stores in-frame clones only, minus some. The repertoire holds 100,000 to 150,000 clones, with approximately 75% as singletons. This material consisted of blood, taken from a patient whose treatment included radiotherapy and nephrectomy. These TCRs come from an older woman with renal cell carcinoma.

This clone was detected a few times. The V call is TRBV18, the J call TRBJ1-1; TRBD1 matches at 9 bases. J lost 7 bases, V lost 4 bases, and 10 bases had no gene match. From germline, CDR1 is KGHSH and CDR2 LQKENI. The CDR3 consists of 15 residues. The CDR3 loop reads CASSQARDRVLEAFF. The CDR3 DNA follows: TGTGCCAGCTCACAAGCCCGGGACAGGGTCCTTGAAGCTTTCTTT.

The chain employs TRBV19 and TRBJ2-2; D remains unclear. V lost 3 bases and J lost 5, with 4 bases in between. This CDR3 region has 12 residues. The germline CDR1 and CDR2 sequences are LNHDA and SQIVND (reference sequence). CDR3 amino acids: CASSMGTGELFF. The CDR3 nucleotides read TGTGCCAGTAGTATGGGGACCGGGGAGCTGTTTTTT.

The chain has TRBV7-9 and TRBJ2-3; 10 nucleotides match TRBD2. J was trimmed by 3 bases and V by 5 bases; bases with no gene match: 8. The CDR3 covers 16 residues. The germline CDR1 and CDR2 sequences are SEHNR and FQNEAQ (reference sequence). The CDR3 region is CASSGTSEHLTDTQYF. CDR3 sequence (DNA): TGTGCCAGCAGCGGGACTAGCGAACACTTAACAGATACGCAGTATTTT.

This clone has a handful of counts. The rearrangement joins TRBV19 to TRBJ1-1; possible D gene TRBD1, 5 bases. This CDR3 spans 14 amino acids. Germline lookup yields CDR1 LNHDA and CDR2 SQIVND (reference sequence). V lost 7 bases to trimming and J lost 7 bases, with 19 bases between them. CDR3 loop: CASTQQVFVSEAFF. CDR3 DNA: TGTGCCAGTACTCAACAGGTATTCGTTAGTGAAGCTTTCTTT. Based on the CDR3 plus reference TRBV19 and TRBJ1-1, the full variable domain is DGGITQSPKYLFRKEGQNVTLSCEQNLNHDAMYWYRQDPGQGLRLIYYSQIVNDFQKGDIAEGYSVSREKKESFPLTVTSAQKNPTAFYLCASTQQVFVSEAFFGQGTRLTVV.

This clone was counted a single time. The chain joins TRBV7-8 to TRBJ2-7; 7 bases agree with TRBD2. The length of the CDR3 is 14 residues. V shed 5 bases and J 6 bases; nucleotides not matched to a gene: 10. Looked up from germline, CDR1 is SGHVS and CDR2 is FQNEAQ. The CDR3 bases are TGTGCCAGCAGCCTCTCGGGACTAAGGGGCGAGCAGTACTTC. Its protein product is CASSLSGLRGEQYF.

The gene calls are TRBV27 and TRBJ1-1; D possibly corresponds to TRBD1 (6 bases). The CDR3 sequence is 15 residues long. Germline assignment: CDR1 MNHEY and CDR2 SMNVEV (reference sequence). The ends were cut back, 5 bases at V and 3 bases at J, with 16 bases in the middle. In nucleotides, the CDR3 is TGTGCCAGCAGTCTACGGGGGGCTTTGGACACTGAAGCTTTCTTT. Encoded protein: CASSLRGALDTEAFF.

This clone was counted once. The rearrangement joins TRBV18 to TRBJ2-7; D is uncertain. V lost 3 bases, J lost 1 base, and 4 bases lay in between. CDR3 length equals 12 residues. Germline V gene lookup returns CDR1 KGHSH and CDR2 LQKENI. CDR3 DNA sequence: TGTGCCAGCTCACCCGAATCCTACGAGCAGTACTTC. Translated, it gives CASSPESYEQYF. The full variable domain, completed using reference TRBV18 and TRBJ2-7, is NAGVMQNPRHLVRRRGQEARLRCSPMKGHSHVYWYRQLPEEGLKFMVYLQKENIIDESGMPKERFSAEFPKEGPSILRIQQVVRGDSAAYFCASSPESYEQYFGPGTRLTVT.

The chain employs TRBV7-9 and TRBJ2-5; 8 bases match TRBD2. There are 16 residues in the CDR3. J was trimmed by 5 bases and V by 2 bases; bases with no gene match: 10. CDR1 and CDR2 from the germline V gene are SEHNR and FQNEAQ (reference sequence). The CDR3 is CASSLTSRGAGETQYF. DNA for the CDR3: TGTGCCAGCAGCTTAACATCGCGGGGGGCTGGGGAGACCCAGTACTTC.

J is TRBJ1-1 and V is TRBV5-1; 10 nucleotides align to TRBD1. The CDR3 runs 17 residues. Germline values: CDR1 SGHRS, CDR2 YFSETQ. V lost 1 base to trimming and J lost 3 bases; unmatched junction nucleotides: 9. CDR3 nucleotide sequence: TGCGCCAGCAGCTTGTCGGGACAGGGGAATTCGGACACTGAAGCTTTCTTT. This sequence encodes CASSLSGQGNSDTEAFF. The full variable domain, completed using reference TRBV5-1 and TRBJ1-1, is KAGVTQTPRYLIKTRGQQVTLSCSPISGHRSVSWYQQTPGQGLQFLFEYFSETQRNKGNFPGRFSGRQFSNSRSEMNVSTLELGDSALYLCASSLSGQGNSDTEAFFGQGTRLTVV.

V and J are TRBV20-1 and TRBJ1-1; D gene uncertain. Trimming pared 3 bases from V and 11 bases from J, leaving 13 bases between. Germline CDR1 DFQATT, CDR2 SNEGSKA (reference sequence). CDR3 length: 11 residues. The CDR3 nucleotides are TGCAGTGCTAGTGGATGGGAAAGCGCTTTCTTT. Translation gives CSASGWESAFF.

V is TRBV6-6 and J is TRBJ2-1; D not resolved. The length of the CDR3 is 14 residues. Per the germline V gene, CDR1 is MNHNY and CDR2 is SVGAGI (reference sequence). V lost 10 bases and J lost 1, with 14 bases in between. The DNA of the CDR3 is TGTGCCACCGGGCAAGGAGCTTCCTACAATGAGCAGTTCTTC. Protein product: CATGQGASYNEQFF.

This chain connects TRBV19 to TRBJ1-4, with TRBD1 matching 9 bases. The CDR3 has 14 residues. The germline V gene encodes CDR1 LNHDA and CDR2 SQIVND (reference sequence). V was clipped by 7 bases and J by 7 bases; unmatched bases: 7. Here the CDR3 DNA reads TGTGCCAGTACCCTACAGGGGGCGAGTGAAAAACTGTTTTTT. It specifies CASTLQGASEKLFF.

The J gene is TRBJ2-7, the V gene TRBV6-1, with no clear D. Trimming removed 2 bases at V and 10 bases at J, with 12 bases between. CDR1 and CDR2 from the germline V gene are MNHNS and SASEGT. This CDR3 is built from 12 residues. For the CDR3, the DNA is TGTGCCAGCAGTGAAAATAGAGGACCCCAGTACTTC. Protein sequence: CASSENRGPQYF.

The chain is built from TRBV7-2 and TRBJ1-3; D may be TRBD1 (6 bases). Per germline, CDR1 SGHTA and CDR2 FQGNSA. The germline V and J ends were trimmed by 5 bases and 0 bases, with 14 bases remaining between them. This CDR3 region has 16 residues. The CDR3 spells CASSLWTVGSGNTIYF. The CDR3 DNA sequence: TGTGCCAGCAGCCTGTGGACAGTTGGCTCTGGAAACACCATATATTTT.

CDR3 sequence: CASSPGQPPGNTIYF. CDR3 DNA: TGTGCCAGCAGTCCGGGACAGCCCCCTGGAAACACCATATATTTT. This chain joins TRBV2 and TRBJ1-3, with TRBD1 identical over 7 bases. V shed 5 bases, J shed 2 bases, and the junction held 6 bases outside the gene matches. This CDR3 spans 15 amino acids. Germline CDR1 SNHLY, CDR2 FYNNEI.

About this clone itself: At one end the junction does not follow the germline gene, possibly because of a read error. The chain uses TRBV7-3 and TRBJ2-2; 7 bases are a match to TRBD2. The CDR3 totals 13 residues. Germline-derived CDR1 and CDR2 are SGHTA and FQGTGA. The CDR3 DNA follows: TGTGCCAGCAGCTTAACCTTTGAGGGAGGGCATTCTTTT. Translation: CASSLTFEGGHSF.

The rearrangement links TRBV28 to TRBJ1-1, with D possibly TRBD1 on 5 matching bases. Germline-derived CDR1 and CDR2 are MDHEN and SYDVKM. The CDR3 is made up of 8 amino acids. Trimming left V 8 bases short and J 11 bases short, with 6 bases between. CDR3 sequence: CASGGAFF. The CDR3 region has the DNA TGTGCCAGCGGGGGGGCTTTCTTT.

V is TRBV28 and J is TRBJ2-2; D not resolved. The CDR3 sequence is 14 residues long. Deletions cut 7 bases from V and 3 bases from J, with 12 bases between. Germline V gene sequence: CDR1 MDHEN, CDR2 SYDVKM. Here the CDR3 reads CASIAHTDTGELFF. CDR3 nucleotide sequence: TGTGCCAGCATCGCCCACACCGACACCGGGGAGCTGTTTTTT.

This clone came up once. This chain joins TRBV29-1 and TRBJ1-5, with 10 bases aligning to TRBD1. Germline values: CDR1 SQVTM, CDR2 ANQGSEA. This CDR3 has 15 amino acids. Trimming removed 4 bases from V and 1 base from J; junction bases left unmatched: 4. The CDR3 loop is CSVATTGGSNQPQHF. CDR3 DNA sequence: TGCAGCGTTGCAACGACAGGGGGCAGCAATCAGCCCCAGCATTTT.

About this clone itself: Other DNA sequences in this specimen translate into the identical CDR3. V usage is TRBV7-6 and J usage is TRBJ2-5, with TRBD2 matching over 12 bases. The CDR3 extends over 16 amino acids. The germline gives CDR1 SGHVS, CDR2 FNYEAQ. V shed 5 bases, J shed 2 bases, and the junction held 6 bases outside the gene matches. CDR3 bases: TGTGCCAGCAGCCTCGGACTAGCGGGGTCACAAGAGACCCAGTACTTC. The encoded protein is CASSLGLAGSQETQYF.

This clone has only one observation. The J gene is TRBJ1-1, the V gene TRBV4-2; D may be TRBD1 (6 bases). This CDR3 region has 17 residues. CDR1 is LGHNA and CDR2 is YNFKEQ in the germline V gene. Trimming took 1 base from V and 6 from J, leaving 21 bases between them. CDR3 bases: TGTGCCAGCAGCCAAGGGGGGGGACAAAGGGTCTCGGCTGAAGCTTTCTTT. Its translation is CASSQGGGQRVSAEAFF.

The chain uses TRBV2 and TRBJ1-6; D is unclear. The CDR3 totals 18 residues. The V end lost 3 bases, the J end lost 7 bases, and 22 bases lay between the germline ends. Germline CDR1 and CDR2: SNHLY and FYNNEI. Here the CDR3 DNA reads TGTGCCAGCAGTGATGGCCGGGAATGGAGGATAATGAATTCACCCCTCCACTTT. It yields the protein CASSDGREWRIMNSPLHF.

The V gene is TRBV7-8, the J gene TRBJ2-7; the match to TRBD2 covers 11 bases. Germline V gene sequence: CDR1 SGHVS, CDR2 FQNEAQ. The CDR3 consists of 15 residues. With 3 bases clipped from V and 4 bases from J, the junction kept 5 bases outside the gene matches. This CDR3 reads CASSFLAGGRYEQYF. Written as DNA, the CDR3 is TGTGCCAGCAGCTTTCTAGCGGGAGGAAGGTACGAGCAGTACTTC.

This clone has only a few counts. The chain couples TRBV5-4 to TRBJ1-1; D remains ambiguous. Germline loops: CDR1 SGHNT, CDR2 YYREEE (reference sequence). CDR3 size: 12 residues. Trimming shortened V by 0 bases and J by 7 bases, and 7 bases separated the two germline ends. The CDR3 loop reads CASSLERSEAFF. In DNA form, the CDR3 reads TGTGCCAGCAGCTTGGAGCGGAGTGAAGCTTTCTTT. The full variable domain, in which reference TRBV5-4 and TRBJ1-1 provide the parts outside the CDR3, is ETGVTQSPTHLIKTRGQQVTLRCSSQSGHNTVSWYQQALGQGPQFIFQYYREEENGRGNFPPRFSGLQFPNYSSELNVNALELDDSALYLCASSLERSEAFFGQGTRLTVV.

The CDR3 region has the DNA TGTGCCAGCAGCCCGGACAGGGTCACAGATACGCAGTATTTT. Translating it yields CASSPDRVTDTQYF. The chain carries TRBV5-4 and TRBJ2-3; 8 nucleotides agree with TRBD1. After removal of 4 bases from V and 2 bases from J, the junction contained 3 bases not matched to a gene. Germline assignment: CDR1 SGHNT and CDR2 YYREEE (reference sequence). There are 14 residues in the CDR3.

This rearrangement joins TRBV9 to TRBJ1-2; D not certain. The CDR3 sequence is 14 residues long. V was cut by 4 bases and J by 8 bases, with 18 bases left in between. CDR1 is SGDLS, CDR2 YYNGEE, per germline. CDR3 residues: CASSPGGSKRGYTF. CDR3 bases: TGTGCCAGCAGCCCTGGCGGGTCCAAACGCGGCTACACCTTC.

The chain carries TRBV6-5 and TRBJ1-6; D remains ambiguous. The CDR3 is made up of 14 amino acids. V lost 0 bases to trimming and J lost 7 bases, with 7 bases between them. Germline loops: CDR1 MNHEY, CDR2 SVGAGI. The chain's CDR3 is CASSYSGRNSPLHF. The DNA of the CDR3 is TGTGCCAGCAGTTACTCGGGGAGGAATTCACCCCTCCACTTT.